The sequence of this T cell receptor (beta chain) was determined in a study of T cells expressing NK-cell markers. Study in general: It was sorted CD3+CD56-NKG2C+, CD3+CD56+NKG2C- and CD3+CD56+NKG2C+ T cells that provided the TCR beta repertoires. Findings and caveats of the study: Questions lingered over whether expanded NKG2C+ T cell clones were HCMV-specific.

The CDR3 runs to 14 residues. A note on this clonotype: Its antigen is currently unknown.

From the 5' RACE reads, TCRdb lists one entry per CDR3 protein and no DNA. The table lists fewer than 400,000 distinct CDR3 sequences. This sequence originates from a woman between 45 and 65 years old in good health. The material sequenced was blood T cells: a sorted CD56 or NKG2C T cell subset, CD4+ or CD8+ T cells, or bulk PBMC T cells (not recorded which). The rearrangement joins TRBV12-3 or TRBV12-4 to TRBJ1-5; the TCRdb D gene call, TRBD1, has no DNA to confirm it. The CDR3 region is CASERTGGSQPQHF.